This entry describes one TCR beta chain. Antigen: not known. This sample was taken from a study of radiation and T cells in renal cell carcinoma. General observations from the study: Tumor samples were small regions of approximately 1.1 g. Top 100 clonotypes averaged approximately 54% in irradiated versus 43% in nephrectomy-only tumors.

Treatment here: 15 Gy SBRT to primary tumor, nephrectomy 4 weeks later. This table comes from immunoSEQ multiplex PCR, and its TCRdb copy is limited to in-frame clones, with some not included. The data contain 10,000 to 15,000 clones, roughly 34% of them singletons. The CDR3 runs 15 residues. V lost 0 bases to trimming and J lost 6 bases; unmatched junction nucleotides: 8. The V gene's germline CDR1 is MNHNY and CDR2 SVGAGI (reference sequence). The specimen was tumor tissue, collected from a patient whose treatment included radiotherapy and nephrectomy. This TCR derives from a man in his sixties with renal cell carcinoma. This rearrangement joins TRBV6-6 to TRBJ2-7, with TRBD2 matching 7 bases. CDR3 in amino acids: CASSYSEGGVSEQYF. CDR3 sequence (DNA): TGTGCCAGCAGTTACTCGGAGGGAGGGGTCTCCGAGCAGTACTTC.